Presented here are 27 T cell receptor beta chains from one specimen sequenced in a study of blood T cells in healthy people across ages. With a J-beta primer mix and a sample-barcoded 5' primer, a second PCR ran about 6 to 11 cycles. Via MiXCR, TCRdb re-called the 5' RACE reads, giving one row per CDR3 protein. The sample carries 550,000 to 600,000 distinct CDR3 sequences, roughly a quarter recorded once. Sequenced material: blood. Every receptor here comes from a woman in her 70s in good health.

The chain joins TRBV5-5 to TRBJ2-2; D not resolved. Trimming took off 0 bases at V and 6 bases at J, with 18 bases between the two ends. In germline, CDR1 is SGHKS, CDR2 YYEKEE (reference sequence). The CDR3 has 17 amino acids. Here the CDR3 DNA reads TGTGCCAGCAGCTTGGCCGATCCTCTCCATGGGTCCGGGGAGCTGTTTTTT. This gives the protein CASSLADPLHGSGELFF.

The CDR3 coding sequence is TGTGCCAGCAGCTCCCAAGGTGGGGGAGAAGAGACCCAGTACTTC. Its translation is CASSSQGGGEETQYF. The chain uses TRBV7-2 and TRBJ2-5; D assignment may be TRBD1 or TRBD2 (5 bases each). This CDR3 is 15 amino acids long. Trimming took off 4 bases at V and 3 bases at J, with 15 bases between the two ends. The germline gives CDR1 SGHTA, CDR2 FQGNSA. The full variable domain, its missing parts supplied by reference TRBV7-2 and TRBJ2-5, is GAGVSQSPSNKVTEKGKDVELRCDPISGHTALYWYRQSLGQGLEFLIYFQGNSAPDKSGLPSDRFSAERTGGSVSTLTIQRTQQEDSAVYLCASSSQGGGEETQYFGPGTRLLVL.

The table lists this clonotype with a few counts. The V and J genes are TRBV6-2 or TRBV6-3 and TRBJ2-5, with 13 bases fitting TRBD2. The end of the DNA is better explained by TRBJ2-1, so the J call may be wrong. This CDR3 is built from 19 residues. Looked up from germline, CDR1 is MNHEY and CDR2 is SVGEGT. The CDR3 DNA reads as TGTGCCAGCACCCCCCGCGGACTAGCGGGGGCTCAAGCGCGTAGTCAGCAGTTCTTC. Translated, it gives CASTPRGLAGAQARSQQFF.

V usage is TRBV29-1 and J usage is TRBJ1-1, with TRBD1 identical over 8 bases. This CDR3 is 14 amino acids long. Germline V gene lookup returns CDR1 SQVTM and CDR2 ANQGSEA. With 3 bases clipped from V and 4 bases from J, the junction kept 7 bases outside the gene matches. As DNA, the CDR3 is TGCAGCGTTGAGCACCGACAGGGGAGCACTGAAGCTTTCTTT. Amino acid sequence: CSVEHRQGSTEAFF.

The sample holds a few counts of this clonotype. The gene calls are TRBV11-2 and TRBJ1-4; D unclear. Germline V gene sequence: CDR1 SGHAT, CDR2 FQNNGV. The CDR3 sequence is 14 residues long. Trimming pared 3 bases from V and 7 bases from J, leaving 12 bases between. The CDR3 loop is CASSFQMGGEKLFF. CDR3 in DNA: TGTGCCAGCAGCTTTCAGATGGGTGGTGAAAAACTGTTTTTT.

The chain is built from TRBV7-9 and TRBJ2-7; 10 bases are a match to TRBD1. The CDR3 contains 14 residues. With V trimmed by 6 bases and J by 0 bases, 2 bases remained unmatched. From germline, CDR1 is SEHNR and CDR2 FQNEAQ (reference sequence). CDR3: CASRGQGLSYEQYF. The CDR3 region has the DNA TGTGCCAGCAGGGGACAGGGGCTCTCCTACGAGCAGTACTTC.

This clonotype was detected many times. The V call is TRBV12-3 or TRBV12-4, the J call TRBJ1-2; 12 bases agree with TRBD1. CDR3 size: 14 residues. V lost 4 bases, J lost 7 bases, and 4 bases stayed unmatched. CDR3 loop: CASSWGQGAIGYTF. As DNA, the CDR3 is TGTGCCAGCAGTTGGGGACAGGGGGCGATTGGCTACACCTTC.

The sample holds a few counts of this clonotype. The rearrangement joins TRBV15 to TRBJ1-1; D call uncertain. V lost 0 bases to trimming and J lost 11 bases, with 13 bases between them. There are 13 residues in the CDR3. From germline, CDR1 is LNHNV and CDR2 YYDKDF (reference sequence). The chain's CDR3 is CATSRDTVLRAFF. The CDR3 DNA reads TGTGCCACCAGCAGAGATACGGTCCTAAGGGCTTTCTTT.

V gene TRBV9 combines with J gene TRBJ2-7; a weak D match, TRBD2 (6 bases). CDR3 length equals 14 residues. V gave up 3 bases and J gave up 9 bases, with 19 bases separating them. Germline-derived CDR1 and CDR2 are SGDLS and YYNGEE. In nucleotides, the CDR3 is TGTGCCAGCAGCGCAACGACTAGATCCGACGGGCAGTACTTC. Translating gives CASSATTRSDGQYF.

V usage is TRBV19 and J usage is TRBJ2-2; D gene uncertain. V was trimmed by 8 bases and J by 3 bases, leaving 16 bases between them. The CDR3 is 15 residues long. CDR1 is LNHDA and CDR2 is SQIVND in the germline V gene (reference sequence). CDR3 coding DNA: TGTGCCAGTCTCACATCCGCCACTTACACCGGGGAGCTGTTTTTT. Translation gives CASLTSATYTGELFF. The variable domain in full, completed from reference TRBV19 and TRBJ2-2, reads DGGITQSPKYLFRKEGQNVTLSCEQNLNHDAMYWYRQDPGQGLRLIYYSQIVNDFQKGDIAEGYSVSREKKESFPLTVTSAQKNPTAFYLCASLTSATYTGELFFGEGSRLTVL.

The rearrangement uses TRBV20-1 and TRBJ1-4, with 8 bases identical to TRBD1. This CDR3 comprises 14 residues. Trimming removed 5 bases from V and 6 bases from J; junction bases left unmatched: 8. The germline gives CDR1 DFQATT, CDR2 SNEGSKA (reference sequence). DNA for the CDR3: TGCAGTGCTCAACCCGGGACAGGAGATGAAAAACTGTTTTTT. It codes for CSAQPGTGDEKLFF.

This clonotype was counted a single time. A much larger clone sits a single nucleotide away, making a read error possible. The chain joins TRBV2 to TRBJ2-1; TRBD2 is a possible D gene (6 bases). Trimming took 7 bases from V and 13 from J, leaving 23 bases between them. This CDR3 has 14 amino acids. Germline V gives CDR1 SNHLY, CDR2 FYNNEI. In DNA form, the CDR3 reads TGTGCCAGCATTCCTTATGCTAGGGTGCGGGATCAGTTCTTC. Protein product: CASIPYARVRDQFF.

This clonotype appeared a few times. The chain carries TRBV20-1 and TRBJ1-3; D might be TRBD1 (5 bases). Trimming took off 6 bases at V and 2 bases at J, with 11 bases between the two ends. This CDR3 has 13 amino acids. Germline V gene data show CDR1 as DFQATT and CDR2 as SNEGSKA (reference sequence). CDR3: CSAPGGPGNTIYF. In DNA, the CDR3 is TGCAGTGCCCCGGGGGGACCTGGAAACACCATATATTTT.

The CDR3 DNA reads TGCAGTCCGAGGGATCAAAGCCCCTACAATGAGCAGTTCTTC. Its protein is CSPRDQSPYNEQFF. V is TRBV20-1 and J is TRBJ2-1; a weak D match, TRBD2 (5 bases). The V and J ends lost 8 bases and 2 bases respectively, with 16 bases between them. The CDR3 extends over 14 amino acids. CDR1 DFQATT and CDR2 SNEGSKA come from the germline V gene (reference sequence).

This clonotype showed up just a few times. This chain joins TRBV20-1 and TRBJ2-7; TRBD1 matches at 9 bases. The V segment lost 6 bases and the J segment 1 base; nucleotides outside the gene matches: 7. Germline V gene lookup returns CDR1 DFQATT and CDR2 SNEGSKA (reference sequence). This CDR3 contains 14 residues. The DNA of the CDR3 is TGCAGTGCCACCGGGACAGGGCATTCCTACGAGCAGTACTTC. This gives the protein CSATGTGHSYEQYF.

This chain uses TRBV11-2 with TRBJ2-1, with D perhaps TRBD2 (6 bases). The closer fit of TRBJ2-7 to the DNA end suggests the J call may be wrong. There are 13 residues in the CDR3. Germline V CDR1 and CDR2: SGHAT, FQNNGV. CDR3: CASSLELAGEQYF. In DNA form, the CDR3 reads TGTGCCAGCAGCTTAGAACTAGCTGGGGAGCAGTACTTC.

The rearrangement uses TRBV28 and TRBJ2-1; D unclear. CDR1 and CDR2 from the germline V gene are MDHEN and SYDVKM. Trimming left V 6 bases short and J 7 bases short, with 19 bases between. The CDR3 covers 15 residues. The CDR3 nucleotides are TGTGCCAGCAGCTCTATTGTATTCGAGAGAAATGAGCAGTTCTTC. As protein: CASSSIVFERNEQFF.

For the CDR3, the DNA is TGTGCCAGCAGCCAAGAGAGGGGATACTATGGCTACACCTTC. Residues: CASSQERGYYGYTF. The J gene is TRBJ1-2, the V gene TRBV14; D may be TRBD1 (5 bases). V was trimmed by 0 bases and J by 3 bases, leaving 8 bases between them. Germline-derived CDR1 and CDR2 are SGHDN and FVKESK. The CDR3 is 14 residues long.

The chain uses TRBV20-1 and TRBJ2-5; 8 bases fit TRBD2. CDR3 size: 15 residues. Germline V gives CDR1 DFQATT, CDR2 SNEGSKA (reference sequence). The ends lost 3 bases at V and 2 bases at J; junction bases unmatched: 8. CDR3 in amino acids: CSASPRLAPQETQYF. The CDR3 bases are TGCAGTGCTAGCCCAAGACTAGCGCCTCAAGAGACCCAGTACTTC.

V usage is TRBV20-1 and J usage is TRBJ2-5, with D hard to call. TRBJ2-7 matches the DNA end more closely, so the J call is doubtful. Germline CDR1 DFQATT, CDR2 SNEGSKA (reference sequence). This CDR3 comprises 13 residues. The CDR3 DNA is TGCAGTGCTAGAGGTCAGCCTACCTACGAGCAGTACTTC. Translation: CSARGQPTYEQYF.

This clonotype was observed a few times. The junction and the germline gene differ at one end; a read error may be behind it. V usage is TRBV11-2 and J usage is TRBJ1-6; 8 bases are a match to TRBD1. CDR1 is SGHAT, CDR2 FQNNGV, per germline. The CDR3 is 15 residues long. For the CDR3, the DNA is TGTGCCAGCAGCTTACGGACAGGGAAGGGTTCACCCCTACACTTT. It translates to CASSLRTGKGSPLHF.

This chain links TRBV7-6 with TRBJ1-4, with TRBD1 matching over 7 bases. CDR3 length: 14 amino acids. Germline CDR1 is SGHVS and CDR2 is FNYEAQ. With 4 bases clipped from V and 4 bases from J, the junction kept 3 bases outside the gene matches. For the CDR3, the DNA is TGTGCCAGCAGCTCGGGACAGTTTAATGAAAAACTGTTTTTT. Its translation: CASSSGQFNEKLFF.

The rearrangement joins TRBV7-2 to TRBJ2-3, with D maybe TRBD1 (5 bases). Per germline, CDR1 SGHTA and CDR2 FQGNSA. The CDR3 runs 14 residues. The V end lost 5 bases, the J end lost 3 bases, and 12 bases lay between the germline ends. The CDR3 loop is CASSLNQGTDTQYF. In DNA, the CDR3 is TGTGCCAGCAGCCTAAACCAGGGTACAGATACGCAGTATTTT.

This rearrangement joins TRBV5-6 to TRBJ1-1, with 10 bases fitting TRBD1. Germline V lookup: CDR1 SGHDT, CDR2 YYEEEE. V dropped 0 bases and J dropped 3; count of bases not matched to a gene: 11. CDR3 size: 18 residues. This chain's CDR3 is CASSLGRQGAFADTEAFF. CDR3 sequence (DNA): TGTGCCAGCAGCTTGGGGCGACAGGGGGCTTTCGCTGACACTGAAGCTTTCTTT.

This chain joins TRBV20-1 and TRBJ2-1, with 7 nucleotides matching TRBD1. CDR1 is DFQATT, CDR2 SNEGSKA, per germline (reference sequence). V dropped 1 base and J dropped 6; count of bases not matched to a gene: 3. There are 13 residues in the CDR3. As DNA, the CDR3 is TGCAGTGCTAGAGGACAGGGCGGCAATGAGCAGTTCTTC. Amino acids: CSARGQGGNEQFF.

This clonotype occurred a few times. The chain employs TRBV7-2 and TRBJ2-5; D perhaps matches TRBD2 (6 bases). The CDR3 runs 14 residues. Germline V gene data show CDR1 as SGHTA and CDR2 as FQGNSA. V shed 4 bases and J shed 4 bases, with 13 bases lying between them. The CDR3 loop is CASSSGLLGETQYF. DNA of the CDR3: TGTGCCAGCAGCTCCGGACTATTAGGAGAGACCCAGTACTTC.

The chain recombines TRBV7-6 with TRBJ2-1, with 7 nucleotides matching TRBD1. The DNA end is more similar to TRBJ2-7, so the J call may be wrong. Germline-derived CDR1 and CDR2 are SGHVS and FNYEAQ. The CDR3 consists of 15 residues. As DNA, the CDR3 is TGTGCCAGCAGCACTAGTCGGGACAGAGCCTACGAGCAGTACTTC. Its protein is CASSTSRDRAYEQYF.